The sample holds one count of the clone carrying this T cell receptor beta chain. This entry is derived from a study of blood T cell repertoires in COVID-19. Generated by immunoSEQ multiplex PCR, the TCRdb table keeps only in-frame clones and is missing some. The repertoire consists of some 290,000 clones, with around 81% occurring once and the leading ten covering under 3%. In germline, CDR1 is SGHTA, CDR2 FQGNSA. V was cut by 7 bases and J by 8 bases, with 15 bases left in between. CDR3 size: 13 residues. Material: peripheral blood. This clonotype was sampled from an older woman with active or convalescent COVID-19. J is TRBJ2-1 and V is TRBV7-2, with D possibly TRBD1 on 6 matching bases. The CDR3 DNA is TGTGCCAGCATCTTCCTCAGGGGTGATGAGCAGTTCTTC. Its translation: CASIFLRGDEQFF.